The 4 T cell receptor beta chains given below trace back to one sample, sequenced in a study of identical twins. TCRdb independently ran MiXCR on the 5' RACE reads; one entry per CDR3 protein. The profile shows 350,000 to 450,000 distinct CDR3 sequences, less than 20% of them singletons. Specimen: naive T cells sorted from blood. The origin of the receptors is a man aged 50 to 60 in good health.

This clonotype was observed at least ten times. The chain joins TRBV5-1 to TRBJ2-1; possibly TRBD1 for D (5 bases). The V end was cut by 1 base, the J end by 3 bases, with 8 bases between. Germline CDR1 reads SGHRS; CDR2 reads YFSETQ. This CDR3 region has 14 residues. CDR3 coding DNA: TGCGCCAGCAGCTTGCAGGGTAACTACAATGAGCAGTTCTTC. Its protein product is CASSLQGNYNEQFF.

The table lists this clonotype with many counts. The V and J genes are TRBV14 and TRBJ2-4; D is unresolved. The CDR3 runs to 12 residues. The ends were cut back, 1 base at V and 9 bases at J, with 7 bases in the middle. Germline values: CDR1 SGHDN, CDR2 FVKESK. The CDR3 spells CASSQVNGIQYF. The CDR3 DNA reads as TGTGCCAGCAGCCAAGTCAACGGCATTCAGTACTTC.

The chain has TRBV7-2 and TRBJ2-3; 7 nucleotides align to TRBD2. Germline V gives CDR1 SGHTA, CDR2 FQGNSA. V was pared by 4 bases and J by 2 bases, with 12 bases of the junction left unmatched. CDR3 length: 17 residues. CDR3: CASSSRIPSGFTDTQYF. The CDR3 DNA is TGTGCCAGCAGCTCCAGAATTCCTAGCGGCTTCACAGATACGCAGTATTTT.

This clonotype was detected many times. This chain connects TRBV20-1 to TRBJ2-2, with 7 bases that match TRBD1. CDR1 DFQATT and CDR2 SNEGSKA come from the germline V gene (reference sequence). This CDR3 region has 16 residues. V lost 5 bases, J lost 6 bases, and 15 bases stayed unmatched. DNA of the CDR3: TGCAGTGCTGAAGGGGTGGACAGGCTGGACCCCGGGGAGCTGTTTTTT. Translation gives CSAEGVDRLDPGELFF.